This TCR beta chain was recorded in a study of blood T cell repertoires in COVID-19. Study processing details: Nucleated cell number was recorded as an estimate derived from reference gene primer amplification. This table comes from immunoSEQ multiplex PCR, and its TCRdb copy is limited to in-frame clones, with some not included. The DNA was the basis for D and trimming; V, J and clone size are from that table. The top ten clones hold approximately 4.3% of a sample with about 300,000 clones, 85% to 90% of them seen once. Germline assignment: CDR1 SEHNR and CDR2 FQNEAQ (reference sequence). V was shortened by 4 bases and J by 5 bases, with 14 bases between the two germline ends. This CDR3 comprises 14 residues.

This chain connects TRBV7-9 to TRBJ1-2; D is ambiguous. This clonotype was sampled from a woman under 30 with acute COVID-19. The sequenced sample consisted of PBMCs or T cells enriched from blood (not recorded which). Here the CDR3 DNA reads TGTGCCAGCAGCTCCTCCGGGAGTGATTATGGCTACACCTTC. Amino acid sequence: CASSSSGSDYGYTF.